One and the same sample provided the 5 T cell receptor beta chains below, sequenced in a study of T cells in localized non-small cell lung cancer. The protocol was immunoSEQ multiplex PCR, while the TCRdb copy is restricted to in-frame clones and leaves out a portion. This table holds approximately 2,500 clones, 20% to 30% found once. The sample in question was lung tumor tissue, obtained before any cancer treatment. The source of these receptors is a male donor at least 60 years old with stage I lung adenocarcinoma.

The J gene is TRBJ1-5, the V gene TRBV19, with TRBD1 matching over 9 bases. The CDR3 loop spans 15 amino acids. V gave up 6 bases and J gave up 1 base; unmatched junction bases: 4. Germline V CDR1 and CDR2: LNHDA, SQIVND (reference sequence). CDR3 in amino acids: CASRNRGPSNQPQHF. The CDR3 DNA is TGTGCCAGTAGGAACAGGGGGCCCAGCAATCAGCCCCAGCATTTT.

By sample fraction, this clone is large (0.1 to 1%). CDR3 in amino acids: CASSDRVEGEETQYF. The CDR3 region has the DNA TGTGCCAGCAGTGACCGCGTTGAGGGGGAAGAGACCCAGTACTTC. The chain employs TRBV6-8 and TRBJ2-5; tentative D call: TRBD1 (6 bases). With 5 bases removed from V and 3 bases from J, the gap between germline ends came to 16 bases. From germline, CDR1 is MNHGY and CDR2 SAAAGT. CDR3 length equals 15 residues.

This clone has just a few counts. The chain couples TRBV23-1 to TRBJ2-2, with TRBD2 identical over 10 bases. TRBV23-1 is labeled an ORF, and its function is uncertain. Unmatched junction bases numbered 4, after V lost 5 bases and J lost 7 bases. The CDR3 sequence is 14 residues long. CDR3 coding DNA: TGCGCCAGCAGTGGGCTAGCGGGGGTCGGGGAGCTGTTTTTT. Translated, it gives CASSGLAGVGELFF.

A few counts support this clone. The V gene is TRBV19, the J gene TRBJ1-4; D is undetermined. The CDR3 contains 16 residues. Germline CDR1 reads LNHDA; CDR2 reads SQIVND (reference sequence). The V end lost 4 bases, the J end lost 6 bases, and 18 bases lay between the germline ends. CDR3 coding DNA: TGTGCCAGTAGTAACCCCTCGGGTCCTCTGGATGAAAAACTGTTTTTT. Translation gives CASSNPSGPLDEKLFF. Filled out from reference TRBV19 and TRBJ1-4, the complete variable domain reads DGGITQSPKYLFRKEGQNVTLSCEQNLNHDAMYWYRQDPGQGLRLIYYSQIVNDFQKGDIAEGYSVSREKKESFPLTVTSAQKNPTAFYLCASSNPSGPLDEKLFFGSGTQLSVL.

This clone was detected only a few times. CDR3 DNA sequence: TGTGCCAGCAGTTCCGGCTATCAGCCCCAGCATTTT. The encoded protein is CASSSGYQPQHF. The genes are TRBV6-8 and TRBJ1-5; D remains ambiguous. Trimming removed 4 bases from V and 5 bases from J, with 6 bases in between. The CDR3 contains 12 residues. Germline assignment: CDR1 MNHGY and CDR2 SAAAGT.